These 7 T cell receptor beta chains were sequenced from one sample in a study of blood T cell repertoires in COVID-19. Here immunoSEQ multiplex PCR was the method, and the copy in TCRdb shows in-frame clones only, minus some. The table includes fewer than 250,000 clones, 92% detected once. Sequences were obtained from peripheral blood. These receptors were obtained from a man under 40 with COVID-19, enrolled during active disease.

The chain joins TRBV6-1 to TRBJ2-3; D perhaps matches TRBD1 (5 bases). The germline V gene encodes CDR1 MNHNS and CDR2 SASEGT. Trimming removed 1 base from V and 7 bases from J, with 12 bases in between. This CDR3 has 14 residues. The CDR3 DNA sequence: TGTGCCAGCAGTGAAGGGGGCGCTGGCCATACGCAGTATTTT. It is translated as CASSEGGAGHTQYF.

The CDR3 loop reads CAISEPNRDRYGYTF. DNA of the CDR3: TGTGCCATCAGTGAGCCCAACAGGGATCGGTATGGCTACACCTTC. V and J are TRBV10-3 and TRBJ1-2; maybe TRBD1 (6 bases). CDR1 is ENHRY and CDR2 is SYGVKD in the germline V gene. Trimming removed 2 bases from V and 5 bases from J, with 15 bases in between. The CDR3 has 15 amino acids.

The V gene is TRBV14, the J gene TRBJ2-1, with D maybe TRBD2 (6 bases). Germline assignment: CDR1 SGHDN and CDR2 FVKESK. This CDR3 contains 13 residues. The V gene lost 1 base and the J gene lost 7 bases, with 8 bases spanning the gap. In DNA form, the CDR3 reads TGTGCCAGCAGCCAAGGGGACTCAAATGAGCAGTTCTTC. Translating gives CASSQGDSNEQFF.

V is TRBV10-3 and J is TRBJ2-3; D is perhaps TRBD1 (5 bases). The CDR3 is made up of 15 amino acids. Germline lookup yields CDR1 ENHRY and CDR2 SYGVKD. Trimming stripped 3 bases from V and 4 bases from J, with 14 bases between. CDR3 in amino acids: CAISDVVQGADTQYF. The CDR3 bases are TGTGCCATCAGTGACGTGGTCCAGGGCGCAGATACGCAGTATTTT.

V gene TRBV11-3 combines with J gene TRBJ1-6, with unresolved D. The V and J ends lost 1 base and 5 bases respectively, with 9 bases between them. The germline gives CDR1 SGHNT, CDR2 YENEEA. The CDR3 covers 15 residues. CDR3 region: CASSLAQVDNSPLHF. CDR3 sequence (DNA): TGTGCCAGCAGCTTAGCGCAGGTAGATAATTCACCCCTCCACTTT.

The V and J genes are TRBV11-3 and TRBJ2-2; D not certain. Deletions cut 5 bases from V and 7 bases from J, with 8 bases between. The CDR3 extends over 12 amino acids. Looked up from germline, CDR1 is SGHNT and CDR2 is YENEEA. The CDR3 DNA reads TGTGCCAGCAGCCCCTATAACGGGGAGCTGTTTTTT. It encodes CASSPYNGELFF.

This clone was found once. The chain uses TRBV2 and TRBJ1-2, with 10 bases fitting TRBD1. CDR1 SNHLY and CDR2 FYNNEI come from the germline V gene. The CDR3 is 15 amino acids. After removal of 1 base from V and 6 bases from J, the junction contained 5 bases not matched to a gene. CDR3 loop: CASSEEGQGMNGYTF. The CDR3 bases are TGTGCCAGCAGTGAAGAGGGACAGGGGATGAATGGCTACACCTTC.